The TCR beta chain described here comes from a study of blood T cell repertoires in COVID-19. On the study more broadly: The United States, Italy and Spain provided the acute and convalescent COVID-19 samples.

The table came from immunoSEQ multiplex PCR; TCRdb's copy has only in-frame clones and leaves some out. Here the sample spans 250,000 to 300,000 clones, roughly 90% being singletons. Looked up from germline, CDR1 is KGHSH and CDR2 is LQKENI. V gave up 3 bases and J gave up 9 bases, with 6 bases separating them. CDR3 length: 11 amino acids. The sequencing input was peripheral blood. This clonotype was obtained from a woman in her 30s with COVID-19, enrolled during active disease. The V call is TRBV18, the J call TRBJ1-3; weak D call: TRBD1 (5 bases). CDR3 nucleotides: TGTGCCAGCTCACCGGGGGGCACCATATATTTT. This gives the protein CASSPGGTIYF.